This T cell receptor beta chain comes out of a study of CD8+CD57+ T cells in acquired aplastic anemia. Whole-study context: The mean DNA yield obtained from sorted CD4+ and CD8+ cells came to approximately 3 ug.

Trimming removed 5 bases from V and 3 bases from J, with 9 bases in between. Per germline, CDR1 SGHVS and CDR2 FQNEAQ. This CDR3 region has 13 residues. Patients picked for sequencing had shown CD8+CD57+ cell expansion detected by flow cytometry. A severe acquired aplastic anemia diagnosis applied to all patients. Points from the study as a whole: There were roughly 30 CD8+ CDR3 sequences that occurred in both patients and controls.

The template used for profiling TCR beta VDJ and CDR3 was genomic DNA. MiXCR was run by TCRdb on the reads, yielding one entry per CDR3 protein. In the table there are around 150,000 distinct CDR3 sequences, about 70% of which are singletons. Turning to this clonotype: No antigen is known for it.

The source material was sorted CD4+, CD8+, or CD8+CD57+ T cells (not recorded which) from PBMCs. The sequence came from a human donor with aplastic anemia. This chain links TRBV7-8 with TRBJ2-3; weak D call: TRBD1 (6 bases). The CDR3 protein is CASSRGGTDTQYF. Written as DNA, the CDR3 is TGTGCCAGCAGCCGAGGGGGAACAGATACGCAGTATTTT.